The source of this T cell receptor beta chain is a study of blood T cells in healthy people across ages (dated by TCRdb to the mid-2010s). In the study overall: In model experiments, template switching captured about one uniquely barcoded TCR beta cDNA molecule for every two T cells. Age-related changes in TCR beta repertoire diversity were measured in the study by deep sequencing normalized with unique cDNA molecular identifiers. The donors were split into four age groups: young (average around 17 years), middle-aged (around 40), aged (about 56) and long-lived (approximately 80). Donors of different ages were randomly distributed across sequencing lanes to avoid experimental bias. Using the same blood draw, the study looked at two additional independent replicas of 1 million unique cDNA reads for two donors, one aged 18 to 30 and the other aged 80 or older.

Donors were 39 systemically healthy Caucasian individuals from Russia aged roughly 6 to 95 years. Each donor gave about 9.7 milliliters of peripheral blood, drawn into EDTA-treated Vacutainer tubes. Ficoll-Paque density-gradient centrifugation was used to isolate PBMCs, with at least 6 million obtained per sample. Total RNA, at least 6 micrograms per sample, was extracted from PBMCs with Trizol reagent. For every donor, flow cytometry on a PBMC aliquot measured the percentage of naive CD45RAhigh/CD27high T cells. To prepare the library, 5' RACE was applied. Sequencer: Illumina HiSeq 2500. A second PCR of about 6 to 12 cycles was run with a J-beta primer mix and a sample-barcoded 5' primer. Each TCR beta cDNA molecule received a unique molecular identifier from a template-switch 5' adaptor carrying 12 random nucleotides. Each sample yielded at least 2.5 million CDR3-containing paired-end reads. First-strand cDNA was synthesized from all RNA with the Mint cDNA synthesis kit, primed by a TRBC-specific oligonucleotide. Following uracil-DNA glycosylase treatment, all cDNA underwent a first 18-cycle PCR with the universal primers M1SS and BC2_uni_R. Regarding the original processing steps: For normalization, 1 million high-quality reads, each with a distinct molecular identifier, were randomly selected from each sample. Reads with shared molecular identifiers were discarded instead of being binned into consensus sequences. MiTCR, with a Q25 quality threshold and the strictest error-elimination algorithm, was used for CDR3 identification, clonotype clustering and error correction. A nonparametric unseen species model with Euler transformation was used to estimate a lower bound on total TCR beta diversity. TCRdb itself trimmed the public reads at Q25 with fastp, ran MiXCR and retained productive beta chains. CDR3 protein sequences are deduplicated, and each keeps its most common genes and DNA. TCRdb, not the authors, supplied the V and J calls. The sample yields 600,000 or so distinct CDR3 sequences; roughly 48% were counted once. The top ten constitute around 23% of the sample.

CDR1 LNHNV and CDR2 YYDKDF were looked up in the germline V gene (reference sequence). Trimming removed 1 base from V and 7 bases from J; the gene matches leave 10 bases unexplained. The CDR3 measures 17 amino acids from cysteine to phenylalanine. The retained sequence is limited to the CDR3, 51 bases, with the frame set at the first base. Comments on this clonotype: No cognate antigen has been identified for it. One base away there is no much larger clone; base qualities are not given.

Here is what the overall study found, with its caveats: Because the CMV infection status of the donors was unknown, age-related changes in expanded clonotypes may potentially have been confounded. As age increased, observed TCR beta diversity per million T cells dropped in a roughly linear way, and a significant reduction was already evident by age about 40. Observed TCR beta diversity correlated strongly with the percentage of naive T cells measured by flow cytometry. Estimates of total diversity from one million sequenced T cells were regarded as lower bounds and underestimates. Compared with the aged group, the long-lived group had more naive CD4+ T cells, fewer expanded clones and increased TCR diversity, a pattern suggesting age selection. Conclusive comparison of naive and antigen-experienced compartments was prevented by the profiling of bulk unsorted PBMCs.

The sequenced sample was blood. The TCR comes from a man aged 80 or over in good health. The rearranged segments are TRBV15 and TRBJ2-1; TRBD2 matches 10 bases in the middle. Here is the DNA: TGTGCCACCAGCAGAGTGCCGGACCTAGCGGGAGTAAATGAGCAGTTCTTC. Its amino acids are CATSRVPDLAGVNEQFF.